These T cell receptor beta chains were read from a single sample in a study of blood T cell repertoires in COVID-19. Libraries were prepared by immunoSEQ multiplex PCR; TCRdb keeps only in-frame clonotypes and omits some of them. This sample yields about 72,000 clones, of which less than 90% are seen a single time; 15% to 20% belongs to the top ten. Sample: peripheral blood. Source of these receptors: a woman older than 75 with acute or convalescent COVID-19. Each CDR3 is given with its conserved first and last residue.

CDR3 protein: CASSPDRERAWEGYTF; V gene: TRBV18; J gene: TRBJ1-2
CDR3 protein: CAGTVYNEQFF; V gene: TRBV2; J gene: TRBJ2-1
CDR3 protein: CASSLSIGNNEQFF; V gene: TRBV27; J gene: TRBJ2-1
CDR3 protein: CASSLQPGGRVYEQYF; V gene: TRBV6-6; J gene: TRBJ2-7
CDR3 protein: CASSDQGGRQPQHF; V gene: TRBV2; J gene: TRBJ1-5
CDR3 protein: CASSVGGLGVSDEQFF; V gene: TRBV9; J gene: TRBJ2-1
CDR3 protein: CASSPGTSGDNEQFF; V gene: TRBV6-4; J gene: TRBJ2-1
CDR3 protein: CASSDSNEQFF; V gene: TRBV10-2; J gene: TRBJ2-1
CDR3 protein: CASSELSRVGEQYF; V gene: TRBV6-1; J gene: TRBJ2-7
CDR3 protein: CACSRDRGYEQYF; V gene: TRBV30; J gene: TRBJ2-7
CDR3 protein: CASSVGLGEQFF; V gene: TRBV9; J gene: TRBJ2-1
CDR3 protein: CASTQGQGVYGYTF; V gene: TRBV10-2; J gene: TRBJ1-2
CDR3 protein: CASSGQGDYTF; V gene: TRBV9; J gene: TRBJ1-2
CDR3 protein: CASSPGTGTVEKLFF; V gene: TRBV13; J gene: TRBJ1-4
CDR3 protein: CASSSDIYGYTF; V gene: TRBV6-5; J gene: TRBJ1-2
CDR3 protein: CAWSRGGNNRESFF; V gene: TRBV30; J gene: TRBJ1-1
CDR3 protein: CAISESRAGGPSGEQFF; V gene: TRBV10-3; J gene: TRBJ2-1
CDR3 protein: CASSPAGTRDYEQYF; V gene: TRBV27; J gene: TRBJ2-7
CDR3 protein: CASSQDIRGAGANVLTF; V gene: TRBV4-1; J gene: TRBJ2-6
CDR3 protein: CASSQLPGEGYTF; V gene: TRBV3-1/TRBV3-2; J gene: TRBJ1-2
CDR3 protein: CASSLDRGNTEAFF; V gene: TRBV11-3; J gene: TRBJ1-1
CDR3 protein: CASTRTVEGTEAFF; V gene: TRBV9; J gene: TRBJ1-1
CDR3 protein: CATSETGARGEQFF; V gene: TRBV24-1; J gene: TRBJ2-1
CDR3 protein: CASRGTRWELFF; V gene: TRBV2; J gene: TRBJ2-2
CDR3 protein: CASSMDSRQDWYGYTF; V gene: TRBV5-1; J gene: TRBJ1-2
CDR3 protein: CASSLVGGGPSHEQFF; V gene: TRBV7-9; J gene: TRBJ2-1
CDR3 protein: CASSQEERAGNEQFF; V gene: TRBV4-1; J gene: TRBJ2-1
CDR3 protein: CATNPQVNTEAFF; V gene: TRBV18; J gene: TRBJ1-1
CDR3 protein: CASSESGREPGTQYF; V gene: TRBV2; J gene: TRBJ2-5
CDR3 protein: CASSRSSTTRAEAFF; V gene: TRBV28; J gene: TRBJ1-1
CDR3 protein: CASRGGGSYEQYF; V gene: TRBV25-1; J gene: TRBJ2-7
CDR3 protein: CASGLVLWTSVQKNEQFF; V gene: TRBV12-5; J gene: TRBJ2-1
CDR3 protein: CATSDPDPGQGTDTQYF; V gene: TRBV24-1; J gene: TRBJ2-3
CDR3 protein: CASRGVRGDYNEQFF; V gene: TRBV3-1/TRBV3-2; J gene: TRBJ2-1
CDR3 protein: CSASLVAGGTGELFF; V gene: TRBV20-1; J gene: TRBJ2-2
CDR3 protein: CASSYNSRRLAEFYEQYF; V gene: TRBV6-2/TRBV6-3; J gene: TRBJ2-7